A selection of T cell receptor beta chains follows, all from one sample in a study of T cell changes during pregnancy in multiple sclerosis. Sequenced by immunoSEQ multiplex PCR; TCRdb stores in-frame clones only, minus some. The table records about 62,000 clones, 90% to 95% of them present only once. Sequencing was performed on CD8+ T cells from peripheral blood mononuclear cells, taken in the second trimester of pregnancy. These receptors were taken from a female donor with multiple sclerosis, enrolled in a pregnancy study. Each CDR3 is given with its conserved first and last residue.

v_call	j_call	cdr3_aa
TRBV19	TRBJ1-2	CASGMGLNYGYTF
TRBV5-4	TRBJ1-4	CASSAGVNEKLFF
TRBV7-2	TRBJ2-5	CASSSSPGQQETQYF
TRBV6-1	TRBJ2-7	CASIEGGTYEQYF
TRBV14	TRBJ2-1	CASSRATPYNEQFF
TRBV27	TRBJ2-2	CASSSLDRRLAGELFF
TRBV27	TRBJ2-2	CASKEASGIAGELFF
TRBV5-1	TRBJ2-7	CASSLGTGSQPQYF
TRBV7-9	TRBJ2-3	CASSPGTGGQTDTQYF
TRBV7-3	TRBJ2-3	CASSLTGGAGDTQYF
TRBV14	TRBJ1-1	CASSPLMTSMNTEAFF
TRBV5-5	TRBJ2-7	CASSLVRQGANEQYF
TRBV19	TRBJ2-7	CASSIGGTGADEQYF
TRBV7-3	TRBJ2-1	CASSLEGGIYNEQFF
TRBV10-3	TRBJ2-1	CAISGTGTSAYNEQFF
TRBV2	TRBJ2-7	CASTSDRGTYEQYF
TRBV5-1	TRBJ2-7	CASSLASGTVEQYF
TRBV5-4	TRBJ2-3	CASSLAHRDTDTQYF
TRBV19	TRBJ2-1	CASSIFLGPGNEQFF
TRBV4-2	TRBJ2-2	CASSQDRLGLAIAGELFF
TRBV5-1	TRBJ2-7	CASLPGQGTREQYF
TRBV7-9	TRBJ1-1	CASSLAYSNTEAFF
TRBV4-1	TRBJ2-3	CASSSRTSGRFTDTQYF
TRBV15	TRBJ2-1	CATSNRDSSYNEQFF
TRBV6-1	TRBJ2-5	CASSGLAGVETQYF
TRBV19	TRBJ2-7	CASSIGTGFSYEQYF
TRBV5-4	TRBJ1-2	CASSSPQGDYGYTF
TRBV30	TRBJ2-3	CAWSVNPADTQYF
TRBV6-5	TRBJ2-1	CASSGGLAEIDEQFF
TRBV2	NA	CASRLFEQYF
TRBV10-3	TRBJ2-7	CAIRDDRDKPYEQYF
TRBV18	TRBJ2-7	CASSPRDSLREQYF
TRBV27	TRBJ2-3	CASRAPTSGSTDTQYF
TRBV5-1	TRBJ2-3	CASSLGTIAADTQYF
TRBV28	TRBJ2-5	CASSLLLAGVVETQYF
TRBV25-1	TRBJ1-2	CASSESNRGYGYTF
TRBV19	TRBJ2-1	CASSIGVTGGGDGQFF
TRBV7-3	TRBJ1-2	CASSPGQGLNGYTF
TRBV7-9	TRBJ1-2	CASSFLGGLNYGYTF
TRBV6-4	TRBJ2-1	CASSEWESSYNEQFF
TRBV11-2	TRBJ1-2	CASRLFGTEGYTF
TRBV6-5	TRBJ2-1	CASRMGGSSYNEQFF
TRBV10-3	TRBJ2-1	CAISESGQGGDDEQFF
TRBV4-2	TRBJ1-1	CASSHINRVNTEAFF
TRBV27	TRBJ2-7	CASSLRQGAYEQYF
TRBV27	TRBJ2-3	CASSLFRMSTDTQYF
TRBV12-5	TRBJ1-3	CASGPDRGRNTIYF
TRBV2	TRBJ2-5	CASTLTSGRPQYF
TRBV2	TRBJ2-5	CASSATGYSETQYF
TRBV30	TRBJ1-2	CAWSVLGGKEDYGYTF
TRBV7-8	TRBJ2-2	CASSLPRTSGIVGTGELFF
TRBV6-1	TRBJ1-2	CASSDFQDFTYGYTF
TRBV19	TRBJ2-7	CASRWDTSSYEQYF